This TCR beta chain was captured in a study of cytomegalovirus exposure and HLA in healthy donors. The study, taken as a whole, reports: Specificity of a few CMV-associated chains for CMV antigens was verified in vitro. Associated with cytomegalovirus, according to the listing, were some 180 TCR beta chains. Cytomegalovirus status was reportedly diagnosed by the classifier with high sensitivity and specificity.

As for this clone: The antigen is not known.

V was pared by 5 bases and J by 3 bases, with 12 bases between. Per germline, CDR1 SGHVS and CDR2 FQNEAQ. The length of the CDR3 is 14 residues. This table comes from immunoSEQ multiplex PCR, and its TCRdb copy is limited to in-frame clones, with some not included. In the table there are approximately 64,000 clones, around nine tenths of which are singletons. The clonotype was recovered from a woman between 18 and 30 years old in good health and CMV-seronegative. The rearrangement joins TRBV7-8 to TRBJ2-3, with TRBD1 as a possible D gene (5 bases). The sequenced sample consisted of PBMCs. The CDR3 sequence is CASSQGHRTDTQYF. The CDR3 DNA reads TGTGCCAGCAGCCAAGGACACAGGACAGATACGCAGTATTTT.